The next 21 T cell receptor beta chains were all read from a single sample in a study of blood T cell repertoires in COVID-19. The protocol was immunoSEQ multiplex PCR, while the TCRdb copy is restricted to in-frame clones and leaves out a portion. The table includes roughly 69,000 clones, roughly 87% detected once. Sequences were obtained from peripheral blood. These receptors originate from a man aged 50 or older with active COVID-19.

This chain joins TRBV7-9 and TRBJ1-1; tentatively, D is TRBD1 (6 bases). Germline V lookup: CDR1 SEHNR, CDR2 FQNEAQ (reference sequence). CDR3 length: 16 residues. Trimming took off 8 bases at V and 8 bases at J, with 27 bases between the two ends. CDR3 region: CASHGQLVGGVEEAFF. The CDR3 DNA reads as TGTGCCAGCCATGGACAGTTGGTCGGGGGGGTGGAGGAAGCTTTCTTT.

This chain links TRBV2 with TRBJ2-3; TRBD2 matches at 11 bases. V gave up 6 bases and J gave up 4 bases; unmatched junction bases: 6. Germline values: CDR1 SNHLY, CDR2 FYNNEI. The length of the CDR3 is 15 residues. The DNA of the CDR3 is TGTGCCAGCAGGGTGGTTAGCGGGGGGGCAGATACGCAGTATTTT. As protein: CASRVVSGGADTQYF. The variable domain in full, with the rest retrieved from reference TRBV2 and TRBJ2-3, is EPEVTQTPSHQVTQMGQEVILRCVPISNHLYFYWYRQILGQKVEFLVSFYNNEISEKSEIFDDQFSVERPDGSNFTLKIRSTKLEDSAMYFCASRVVSGGADTQYFGPGTRLTVL.

The chain employs TRBV27 and TRBJ1-1; 9 bases align to TRBD1. The CDR3 contains 15 residues. The V segment lost 5 bases and the J segment 0 bases; nucleotides outside the gene matches: 4. CDR1 is MNHEY, CDR2 SMNVEV, per germline (reference sequence). The CDR3 is CASSPDRGMNTEAFF. The CDR3 region has the DNA TGTGCCAGCAGTCCGGACAGGGGCATGAACACTGAAGCTTTCTTT.

The chain is built from TRBV14 and TRBJ2-3; D is ambiguous. Germline V gene sequence: CDR1 SGHDN, CDR2 FVKESK. The V gene lost 3 bases and the J gene lost 2 bases, with 9 bases spanning the gap. The CDR3 is made up of 14 amino acids. The CDR3, as DNA: TGTGCCAGCAGCCACATTTCCTACACAGATACGCAGTATTTT. It specifies CASSHISYTDTQYF.

This chain uses TRBV6-2 or TRBV6-3 with TRBJ2-2; TRBD1 might be the D (6 bases). This CDR3 region has 15 residues. Trimming took 6 bases from V and 7 from J, leaving 18 bases between them. CDR1 is MNHEY and CDR2 is SVGEGT in the germline V gene. CDR3 sequence: CASSDPHTGLGELFF. In DNA form, the CDR3 reads TGTGCCAGCAGCGACCCCCACACAGGGCTCGGGGAGCTGTTTTTT.

V gene TRBV7-8 combines with J gene TRBJ1-5; possible D gene TRBD1, 5 bases. Germline assignment: CDR1 SGHVS and CDR2 FQNEAQ. The ends were cut back, 1 base at V and 1 base at J, with 11 bases in the middle. The CDR3 loop spans 16 amino acids. CDR3 region: CASSLVGGASNQPQHF. CDR3 coding DNA: TGTGCCAGCAGCTTAGTGGGAGGGGCCAGCAATCAGCCCCAGCATTTT.

V is TRBV19 and J is TRBJ1-3; 10 bases line up with TRBD1. V shed 5 bases, J shed 2 bases, and the junction held 9 bases outside the gene matches. CDR1 and CDR2 from the germline V gene are LNHDA and SQIVND (reference sequence). This CDR3 is built from 17 residues. CDR3 coding DNA: TGTGCCAGTAGTGCCCCCCCGGGACAGGGGACTGGAAACACCATATATTTT. Its protein is CASSAPPGQGTGNTIYF.

The chain couples TRBV11-2 to TRBJ2-1; 11 nucleotides line up with TRBD2. V was pared by 1 base and J by 5 bases, with 1 base of the junction left unmatched. The CDR3 loop spans 15 amino acids. From germline, CDR1 is SGHAT and CDR2 FQNNGV. CDR3 bases: TGTGCCAGCAGCTTAGCACTAGCGGGGGACAATGAGCAGTTCTTC. Translation: CASSLALAGDNEQFF.

This chain links TRBV19 with TRBJ2-7; 9 nucleotides align to TRBD1. The ends lost 5 bases at V and 6 bases at J; junction bases unmatched: 11. The CDR3 is 15 residues long. Germline CDR1 LNHDA, CDR2 SQIVND (reference sequence). CDR3 sequence reads: CASSPSGQGVLEQYF. The CDR3 nucleotides read TGTGCCAGTAGTCCCTCGGGACAGGGAGTTCTCGAGCAGTACTTC.

The rearrangement uses TRBV6-6 and TRBJ2-3, with TRBD2 matching 8 bases. The CDR3 totals 15 residues. Germline V gene lookup returns CDR1 MNHNY and CDR2 SVGAGI (reference sequence). V was pared by 8 bases and J by 2 bases, with 9 bases of the junction left unmatched. The CDR3, as DNA: TGTGCCAGCGTATACAGCGGGGGAGACACAGATACGCAGTATTTT. This encodes CASVYSGGDTDTQYF.

Judged by abundance, this clone is medium-sized. The chain combines TRBV28 with TRBJ1-2, with D hard to call. V dropped 2 bases and J dropped 1 base, with 14 bases sitting between them. CDR1 is MDHEN, CDR2 SYDVKM, per germline. The CDR3 has 16 amino acids. CDR3 protein: CASSLRAARGNYGYTF. The CDR3 DNA sequence: TGTGCCAGCAGTTTACGGGCGGCACGGGGTAACTATGGCTACACCTTC.

This CDR3 is CASSLARSTGPYEKLFF. For the CDR3, the DNA is TGCGCCAGCAGCTTGGCCCGCAGTACAGGGCCATATGAAAAACTGTTTTTT. The chain employs TRBV5-1 and TRBJ1-4, with D possibly being TRBD1 (6 bases). The CDR3 runs 17 residues. CDR1 and CDR2 (germline): SGHRS, YFSETQ. The ends were cut back, 0 bases at V and 6 bases at J, with 18 bases in the middle.

This clone was seen just once. The chain uses TRBV5-4 and TRBJ2-5; 11 nucleotides agree with TRBD2. The V and J ends lost 3 bases and 4 bases, in that order; junction bases with no gene match: 11. The CDR3 is made up of 17 amino acids. CDR1 is SGHNT and CDR2 is YYREEE in the germline V gene (reference sequence). CDR3 nucleotides: TGTGCCAGCAGCTCTAAGACTAGCGGGGTCGCCAGAGAGACCCAGTACTTC. Amino acid sequence: CASSSKTSGVARETQYF.

The chain recombines TRBV6-5 with TRBJ2-7; perhaps TRBD1 as D (6 bases). The V end lost 6 bases, the J end lost 3 bases, and 18 bases lay between the germline ends. This CDR3 has 15 amino acids. Germline V gene sequence: CDR1 MNHEY, CDR2 SVGAGI. CDR3 sequence: CASRAGDARGYEQYF. The CDR3 bases are TGTGCCAGCAGGGCTGGGGATGCCAGGGGCTACGAGCAGTACTTC.

The CDR3 sequence: CASRPTGGFMEAFF. CDR3 DNA sequence: TGTGCCAGCAGACCAACAGGGGGTTTTATGGAAGCTTTCTTT. V is TRBV25-1 and J is TRBJ1-1; 8 bases are shared with TRBD1. Unmatched junction bases numbered 11, after V lost 6 bases and J lost 8 bases. The CDR3 consists of 14 residues. Germline V CDR1 and CDR2: MGHDK, SYGVNS.

The V and J genes are TRBV21-1 and TRBJ2-6; TRBD2, as called in the table, went unchecked against the DNA. TRBV21-1 represents a pseudogene. The CDR3 runs 16 residues. CDR3 amino acids: CASSKDPGSGANVLTF. CDR3 DNA sequence: TGTGCCAGCAGCAAAGACCCGGGCTCTGGGGCCAACGTCCTGACTTTC.

A few counts support this clone. CDR3 in amino acids: CASSPGVNTEAFF. CDR3 DNA: TGTGCCAGCAGCCCGGGGGTTAACACTGAAGCTTTCTTT. The chain is built from TRBV3-1 (or the pseudogene TRBV3-2) and TRBJ1-1, with a tentative D call TRBD1 (5 bases). The CDR3 length is 13 residues. V lost 4 bases, J lost 2 bases, and 8 bases lay in between. Germline V gene lookup returns CDR1 LGHDT and CDR2 YNNKEL (reference sequence).

This chain links TRBV5-6 with TRBJ2-2, with TRBD2 matching 11 bases. V shed 4 bases and J 4 bases; nucleotides not matched to a gene: 6. CDR3 length: 16 residues. In germline, CDR1 is SGHDT, CDR2 YYEEEE. DNA for the CDR3: TGTGCCAGCAGCCCGACTAGCGGGGCGGGCACCGGGGAGCTGTTTTTT. As protein: CASSPTSGAGTGELFF.

The chain joins TRBV24-1 to TRBJ2-3; D may be TRBD1 (5 bases). This CDR3 contains 14 residues. Trimming shortened V by 4 bases and J by 6 bases, and 13 bases separated the two germline ends. Germline loops: CDR1 KGHDR, CDR2 SFDVKD. The CDR3 here is CATSDQDNQDTQYF. The DNA of the CDR3 is TGTGCCACCAGTGACCAGGACAATCAGGATACGCAGTATTTT.

In DNA form, the CDR3 reads TGTGCCAGCAGTCCAGGGGACAGCCTCTCTGGGGCCAACGTCCTGACTTTC. The encoded protein is CASSPGDSLSGANVLTF. This rearrangement joins TRBV28 to TRBJ2-6; 7 positions match TRBD1. The CDR3 is 17 residues long. Germline V gene sequence: CDR1 MDHEN, CDR2 SYDVKM. The J segment lost 0 bases and the V segment lost 5 bases, leaving 7 bases of the junction unmatched.

Within the sample, this clone is medium-sized. This CDR3 is CASSDTSGGYNEQFF. The CDR3 DNA sequence: TGTGCCAGCAGTGATACTAGCGGGGGATACAATGAGCAGTTCTTC. V and J are TRBV27 and TRBJ2-1; 11 bases align to TRBD2. V lost 5 bases, J lost 4 bases, and 4 bases stayed unmatched. CDR1 and CDR2 from the germline V gene are MNHEY and SMNVEV (reference sequence). The CDR3 totals 15 residues.